This T cell receptor (beta chain) was observed in a study of blood T cell repertoires in COVID-19. This CDR3 contains 15 residues. V was cut by 6 bases and J by 5 bases, with 19 bases left in between. Looked up from germline, CDR1 is MDHEN and CDR2 is SYDVKM. This clone was detected once. The assay was immunoSEQ multiplex PCR, and TCRdb's table has in-frame clones only and misses some. The table records roughly 140,000 clones, 70% to 90% of them present only once. The receptor's source is a man aged 55-75 years with active or convalescent COVID-19. This sequence joins TRBV28 and TRBJ1-1; perhaps TRBD1 as D (6 bases). The material sequenced was peripheral blood. The DNA for the CDR3 is TGTGCCAGCAGCCCCCCCCGCCAGGGGACGACTGAAGCTTTCTTT. This encodes CASSPPRQGTTEAFF.